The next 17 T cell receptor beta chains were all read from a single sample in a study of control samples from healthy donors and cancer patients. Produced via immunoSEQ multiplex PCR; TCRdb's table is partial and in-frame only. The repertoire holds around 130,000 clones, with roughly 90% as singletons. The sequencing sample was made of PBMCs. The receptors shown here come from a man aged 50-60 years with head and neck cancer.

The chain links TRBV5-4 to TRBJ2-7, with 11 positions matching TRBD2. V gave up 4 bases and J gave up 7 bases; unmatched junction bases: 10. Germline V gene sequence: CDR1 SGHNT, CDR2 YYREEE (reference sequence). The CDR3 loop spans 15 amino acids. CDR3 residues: CASSPIAGGPSEQYF. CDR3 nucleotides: TGTGCCAGCAGCCCAATAGCGGGAGGGCCGTCGGAGCAGTACTTC.

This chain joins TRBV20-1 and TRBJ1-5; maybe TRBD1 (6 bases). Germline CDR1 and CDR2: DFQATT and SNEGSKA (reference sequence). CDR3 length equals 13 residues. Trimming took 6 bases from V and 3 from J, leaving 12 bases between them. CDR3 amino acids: CSASGQINQPQHF. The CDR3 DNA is TGCAGTGCCAGTGGACAGATCAATCAGCCCCAGCATTTT.

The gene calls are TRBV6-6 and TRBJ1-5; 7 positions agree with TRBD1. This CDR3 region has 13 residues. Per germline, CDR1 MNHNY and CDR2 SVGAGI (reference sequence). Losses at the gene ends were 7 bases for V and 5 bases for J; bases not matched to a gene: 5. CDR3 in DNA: TGTGCCAGCACCTCCCAGGGGGATCAGCCCCAGCATTTT. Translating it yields CASTSQGDQPQHF.

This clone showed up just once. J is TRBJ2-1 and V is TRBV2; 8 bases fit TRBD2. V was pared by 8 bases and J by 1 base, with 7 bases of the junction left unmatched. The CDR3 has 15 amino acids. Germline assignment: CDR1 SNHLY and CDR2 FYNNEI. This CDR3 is CASSGGVGSYNEQFF. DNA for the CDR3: TGTGCCAGCTCGGGGGGGGTAGGGTCCTACAATGAGCAGTTCTTC.

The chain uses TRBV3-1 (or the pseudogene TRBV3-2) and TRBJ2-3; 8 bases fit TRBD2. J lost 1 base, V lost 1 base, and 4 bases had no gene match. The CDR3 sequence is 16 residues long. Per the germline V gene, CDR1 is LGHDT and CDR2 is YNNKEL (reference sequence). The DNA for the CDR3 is TGTGCCAGCAGCCAAGGGCTAGCGGGCGGCACAGATACGCAGTATTTT. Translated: CASSQGLAGGTDTQYF.

In DNA form, the CDR3 reads TGTGCCAGCAGTGACCAGGGGGCTATTGGATACGAGCAGTACTTC. Encoded protein: CASSDQGAIGYEQYF. J is TRBJ2-7 and V is TRBV2, with 8 bases matching TRBD1. Germline CDR1 SNHLY, CDR2 FYNNEI. With 3 bases clipped from V and 4 bases from J, the junction kept 8 bases outside the gene matches. This CDR3 is 15 amino acids long.

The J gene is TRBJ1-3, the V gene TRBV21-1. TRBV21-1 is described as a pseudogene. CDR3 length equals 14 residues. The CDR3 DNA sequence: TGTGCCAGCAGCAAAACCTGGGGTGGAAACACCATATATTTT. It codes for CASSKTWGGNTIYF.

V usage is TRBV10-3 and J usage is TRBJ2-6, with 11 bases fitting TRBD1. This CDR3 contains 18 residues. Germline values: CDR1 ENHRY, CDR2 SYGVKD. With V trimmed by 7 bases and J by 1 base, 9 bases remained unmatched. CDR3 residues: CAINSGDRGLSGANVLTF. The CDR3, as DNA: TGTGCCATCAATAGTGGGGACAGGGGGTTGTCTGGGGCCAACGTCCTGACTTTC.

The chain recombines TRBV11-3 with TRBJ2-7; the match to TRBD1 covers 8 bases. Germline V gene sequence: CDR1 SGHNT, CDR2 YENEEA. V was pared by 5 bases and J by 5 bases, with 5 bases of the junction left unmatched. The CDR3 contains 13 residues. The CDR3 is CASSPTGVNEQYF. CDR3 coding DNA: TGTGCCAGCAGCCCGACAGGGGTCAACGAGCAGTACTTC. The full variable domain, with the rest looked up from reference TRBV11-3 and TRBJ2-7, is EAGVVQSPRYKIIEKKQPVAFWCNPISGHNTLYWYLQNLGQGPELLIRYENEEAVDDSQLPKDRFSAERLKGVDSTLKIQPAELGDSAVYLCASSPTGVNEQYFGPGTRLTVT.

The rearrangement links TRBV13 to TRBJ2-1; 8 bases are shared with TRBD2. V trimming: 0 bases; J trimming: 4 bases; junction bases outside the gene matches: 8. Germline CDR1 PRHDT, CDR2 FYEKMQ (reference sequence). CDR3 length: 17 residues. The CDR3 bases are TGTGCCAGCAGCTTAGGCCGAGGAGCGGGAGCTTACAATGAGCAGTTCTTC. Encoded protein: CASSLGRGAGAYNEQFF.

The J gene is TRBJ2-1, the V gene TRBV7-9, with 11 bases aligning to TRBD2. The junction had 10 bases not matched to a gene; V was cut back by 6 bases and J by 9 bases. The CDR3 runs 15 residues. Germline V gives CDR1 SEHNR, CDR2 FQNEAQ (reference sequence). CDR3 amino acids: CASRALASGRSEQFF. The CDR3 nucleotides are TGTGCCAGCAGAGCTTTGGCTAGCGGGAGGAGTGAGCAGTTCTTC.

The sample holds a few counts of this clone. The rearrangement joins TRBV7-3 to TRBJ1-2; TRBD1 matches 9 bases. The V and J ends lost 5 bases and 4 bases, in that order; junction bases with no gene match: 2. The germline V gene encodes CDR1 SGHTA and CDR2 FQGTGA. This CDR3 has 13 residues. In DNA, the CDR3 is TGTGCCAGCAGCCCACAGGGGGCCTATGGCTACACCTTC. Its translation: CASSPQGAYGYTF.

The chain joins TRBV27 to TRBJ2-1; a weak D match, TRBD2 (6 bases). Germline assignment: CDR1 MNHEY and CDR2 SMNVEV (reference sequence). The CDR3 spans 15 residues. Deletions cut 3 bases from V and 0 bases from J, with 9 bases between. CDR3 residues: CASSFAGSSYNEQFF. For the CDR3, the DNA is TGTGCCAGCAGTTTCGCGGGAAGCTCCTACAATGAGCAGTTCTTC.

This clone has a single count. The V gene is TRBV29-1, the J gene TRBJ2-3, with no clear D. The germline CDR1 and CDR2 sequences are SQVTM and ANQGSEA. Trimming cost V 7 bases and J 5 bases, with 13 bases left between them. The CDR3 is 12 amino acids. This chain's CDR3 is CSALSGVDTQYF. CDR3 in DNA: TGCAGCGCTTTATCCGGAGTAGATACGCAGTATTTT.

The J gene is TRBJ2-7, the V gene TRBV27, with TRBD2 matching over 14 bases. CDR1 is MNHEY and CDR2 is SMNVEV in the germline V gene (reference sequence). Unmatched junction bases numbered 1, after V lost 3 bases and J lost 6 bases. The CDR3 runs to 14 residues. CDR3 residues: CASSLGLAGVEQYF. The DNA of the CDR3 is TGTGCCAGCAGTTTGGGACTAGCGGGAGTCGAGCAGTACTTC.

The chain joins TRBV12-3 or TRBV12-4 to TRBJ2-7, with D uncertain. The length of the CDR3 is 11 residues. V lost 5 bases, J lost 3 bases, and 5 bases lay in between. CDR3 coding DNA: TGTGCCAGCAGTCTTTACTACGAGCAGTACTTC. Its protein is CASSLYYEQYF.

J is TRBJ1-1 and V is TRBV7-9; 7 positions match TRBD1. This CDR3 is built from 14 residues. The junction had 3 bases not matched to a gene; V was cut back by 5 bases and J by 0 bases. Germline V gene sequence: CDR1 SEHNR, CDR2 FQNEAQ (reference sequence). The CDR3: CASSTQGVNTEAFF. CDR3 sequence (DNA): TGTGCCAGCAGCACCCAGGGGGTGAACACTGAAGCTTTCTTT.